The 4 T cell receptor beta chains reported below all come from one sample, sequenced in a study of blood T cell repertoires in COVID-19. The protocol was immunoSEQ multiplex PCR, while the TCRdb copy is restricted to in-frame clones and leaves out a portion. In the table there are about 230,000 clones, under 90% of which are singletons. Sequencing was carried out using PBMCs or T cells enriched from blood (not recorded which). The receptors originated from a man between 60 and 70 years old who had recovered from COVID-19.

V usage is TRBV18 and J usage is TRBJ1-2, with D unresolved. V dropped 5 bases and J dropped 0 bases, with 10 bases sitting between them. This CDR3 is 14 amino acids long. Germline CDR1 KGHSH, CDR2 LQKENI. CDR3 coding DNA: TGTGCCAGCTCAGCCACAGTACCTAACTATGGCTACACCTTC. This encodes CASSATVPNYGYTF.

J is TRBJ1-2 and V is TRBV24-1; maybe TRBD1 (6 bases). The CDR3 runs to 14 residues. Germline CDR1 reads KGHDR; CDR2 reads SFDVKD. V was cut by 3 bases and J by 7 bases, with 14 bases left in between. This CDR3 reads CATSDMNRVAGYTF. CDR3 in DNA: TGTGCCACCAGTGATATGAACAGGGTTGCTGGCTACACCTTC.

The chain couples TRBV11-2 to TRBJ2-3; maybe TRBD2 (6 bases). Looked up from germline, CDR1 is SGHAT and CDR2 is FQNNGV. V shed 4 bases and J shed 0 bases, with 8 bases lying between them. The CDR3 loop spans 14 amino acids. The chain's CDR3 is CASSYGTSTDTQYF. CDR3 nucleotides: TGTGCCAGCAGCTACGGGACTAGCACAGATACGCAGTATTTT.

The chain has TRBV20-1 and TRBJ2-3; 13 bases align to TRBD2. Germline V gives CDR1 DFQATT, CDR2 SNEGSKA (reference sequence). CDR3 length equals 16 residues. J gave up 3 bases and V 3 bases, and 6 bases lay outside the gene matches. The DNA of the CDR3 is TGCAGTGCTAGTGATCGACTAGCGGGGGGTACAGATACGCAGTATTTT. This gives the protein CSASDRLAGGTDTQYF.